Presented here are 7 T cell receptor beta chains from one specimen sequenced in a study of shared clonotypes between healthy human individuals. The protocol was immunoSEQ multiplex PCR, while the TCRdb copy is restricted to in-frame clones and leaves out a portion. The sample has about 380,000 clones; about 96% are singletons. Specimen: memory CD8+ T cells sorted from blood. As to subset: CD45RO+ cells pooled with CCR7-negative TemRA cells. These receptors came from a man aged 25-45 years in good health.

V and J are TRBV7-2 and TRBJ2-2; the match to TRBD2 covers 8 bases. The CDR3 consists of 15 residues. V was pared by 1 base and J by 5 bases, with 3 bases of the junction left unmatched. Germline-derived CDR1 and CDR2 are SGHTA and FQGNSA. The DNA for the CDR3 is TGTGCCAGCAGCTTAGTGGCGGGAGGAACCGGGGAGCTGTTTTTT. Translating it yields CASSLVAGGTGELFF.

The chain links TRBV7-8 to TRBJ2-6; D is undetermined. The CDR3 has 13 amino acids. With 6 bases removed from V and 1 base from J, the gap between germline ends came to 4 bases. CDR1 SGHVS and CDR2 FQNEAQ come from the germline V gene. The CDR3 sequence: CASRDSGANVLTF. The DNA for the CDR3 is TGTGCCAGCAGGGATTCTGGGGCCAACGTCCTGACTTTC.

The rearrangement links TRBV12-5 to TRBJ1-2, with D maybe TRBD1 (5 bases). V was cut by 3 bases and J by 6 bases, with 11 bases left in between. This CDR3 spans 13 amino acids. Germline CDR1 and CDR2: LGHNT and FRNRAP. The CDR3 region is CASGFGQGNGYTF. The DNA for the CDR3 is TGTGCTAGTGGTTTTGGGCAGGGAAATGGCTACACCTTC.

The CDR3 DNA reads TGCGCCAGCGGGAACCGACAGGGGAATGAAAAACTGTTTTTT. Its translation: CASGNRQGNEKLFF. The V call is TRBV10-2, the J call TRBJ1-4; TRBD1 agrees at 8 bases. CDR3 length equals 14 residues. After removal of 8 bases from V and 5 bases from J, the junction contained 7 bases not matched to a gene. Germline assignment: CDR1 WSHSY and CDR2 SAAADI.

In its sample, this clone was seen once. V gene TRBV7-8 combines with J gene TRBJ1-4; D is ambiguous. This CDR3 is 14 amino acids long. CDR1 and CDR2 from the germline V gene are SGHVS and FQNEAQ. Trimming stripped 1 base from V and 8 bases from J, with 11 bases between. CDR3 DNA sequence: TGTGCCAGCAGCTTAGGAGTTGTAACCGAAAAACTGTTTTTT. As protein: CASSLGVVTEKLFF.

The rearrangement joins TRBV27 to TRBJ2-2; 7 bases are a match to TRBD1. V gave up 8 bases and J gave up 4 bases; unmatched junction bases: 4. Germline CDR1 MNHEY, CDR2 SMNVEV (reference sequence). This CDR3 region has 13 residues. The CDR3 sequence is CASSGQFTGELFF. CDR3 nucleotides: TGTGCCAGCTCGGGACAGTTCACCGGGGAGCTGTTTTTT.

The chain has TRBV10-3 and TRBJ2-7; 10 bases are shared with TRBD2. The CDR3 covers 16 residues. Germline V gives CDR1 ENHRY, CDR2 SYGVKD. Unmatched junction bases numbered 10, after V lost 3 bases and J lost 5 bases. CDR3 residues: CAISDLSGLASHEQYF. CDR3 nucleotide sequence: TGTGCCATCAGTGATCTTTCGGGACTAGCGTCCCACGAGCAGTACTTC.